This T cell receptor (beta chain) comes out of a study of blood T cell repertoires in COVID-19. Study background: Acute and convalescent COVID-19 samples came from the United States, Italy and Spain.

The CDR3 covers 15 residues. CDR1 and CDR2 (germline): MNHEY, SVGAGI. V was clipped by 6 bases and J by 6 bases, with 21 bases between them. Sequencing used immunoSEQ multiplex PCR; TCRdb keeps in-frame clones, though not all of them. The sample contains some 130,000 clones, approximately 84% of which appear only once. Sequencing used peripheral blood. V gene TRBV6-5 combines with J gene TRBJ2-7, with TRBD2 as a possible D gene (6 bases). This TCR came from a woman older than 75 with acute or convalescent COVID-19. In DNA, the CDR3 is TGTGCCAGCAGAAGAAAGCGAGAGGGAGGTCTCGAGCAGTACTTC. Amino acids: CASRRKREGGLEQYF.